The rows below give T cell receptor beta chains drawn from one sample of a study of T-cell reconstitution after alpha-beta-depleted transplantation in children. MiXCR was run by TCRdb on the PCR reads, yielding one entry per CDR3 protein. The table includes a few hundred thousand distinct CDR3 sequences, around 15% detected once. The sequencing used PBMCs, mostly from graft donor cells, collected 360 days after TCRalphabeta/CD19-depleted stem cell transplant. The receptors stem from a boy under three years old who had a stem cell transplant for Wiskott-Aldrich syndrome, so the T cells may come from the graft donor. CDR3s include the opening cysteine and the closing phenylalanine or tryptophan. The D gene is left open where the match is weak. The listing skips clone size in some rows; elsewhere it reads once, few, many or a size class.

D | J | size | V | DNA | CDR3
TRBD1 | TRBJ2-1 | . | TRBV20-1 | TGCAGTGCTGACAGGGGGACCTACAATGAGCAGTTCTTC | CSADRGTYNEQFF
. | TRBJ2-2 | few | TRBV2 | TGTGCCAGCAGGCTTGAGGGGGAGCTGTTTTTT | CASRLEGELFF
. | TRBJ2-2 | . | TRBV21-1 | TGTGCCAGCAGCAAAATACCCGCCAGGCAGACCGACACCGGGGAGCTGTTTTTT | CASSKIPARQTDTGELFF
TRBD1 | TRBJ1-6 | . | TRBV19 | TGTGCCAGTAGTGACCGGACAGGGGGCGAAGTTTCACCCCTCCACTTT | CASSDRTGGEVSPLHF
TRBD1 | TRBJ2-5 | . | TRBV18 | TGTGCCAGCTCACCACAGACAGGGCAAGAGACCCAGTACTTC | CASSPQTGQETQYF
TRBD2 | TRBJ2-1 | few | TRBV7-2 | TGTGCCAGCAGCTTAGCCCCTAGCGGGGAATACAATGAGCAGTTCTTC | CASSLAPSGEYNEQFF
TRBD2 | TRBJ2-1 | few | TRBV6-2/TRBV6-3 | TGTGCCAGCAGGACAGGACTAGCGGAGAACAATGAGCAGTTCTTC | CASRTGLAENNEQFF
. | TRBJ2-7 | . | TRBV30 | TGTGCCTGGAGTCTGGGTATCAGTGGGGAGCAGTACTTC | CAWSLGISGEQYF
. | TRBJ2-1 | . | TRBV19 | TGTGCCAGTAGTATCCCTTCCGTGGGTGAGCAGTTCTTC | CASSIPSVGEQFF
. | TRBJ2-3 | few | TRBV7-8 | TGTGCCAGCCAAACGAGGGAGACAGATACGCAGTATTTT | CASQTRETDTQYF
. | TRBJ2-3 | . | TRBV7-9 | TGTGCCAGTTACCCGGGGGCCGGTACGCAGTATTTT | CASYPGAGTQYF
. | TRBJ2-1 | . | TRBV20-1 | TGCAGTAAACAGCGGGTGACCTACAATGAGCAGTTCTTC | CSKQRVTYNEQFF
. | TRBJ1-6 | . | TRBV20-1 | TGCAGTGCCCACCAGGGGATTAATTCACCCCTCCACTTT | CSAHQGINSPLHF
TRBD1 | TRBJ2-7 | many | TRBV5-8 | TGTGCCAGCAGCTTCTGGGGACAGGGAAACGAGCAGTACTTC | CASSFWGQGNEQYF
. | TRBJ1-1 | few | TRBV27 | TGTGCCAGCAGTTTCAAACGGAACACTGAAGCTTTCTTT | CASSFKRNTEAFF
TRBD2 | TRBJ2-1 | . | TRBV24-1 | TGTGCCACCAGTGATCCTCGGACTAGCGGGAGTTTTGAGCAGTTCTTC | CATSDPRTSGSFEQFF
. | TRBJ2-1 | . | TRBV20-1 | TGCAGTGCTAGTTCTCCTTATAATGAGCAGTTCTTC | CSASSPYNEQFF
. | TRBJ2-2 | . | TRBV11-2 | TGTGCCAGCAGCTTCTTTGAGGACGGGGAGCTGTTTTTT | CASSFFEDGELFF
TRBD1 | TRBJ1-6 | . | TRBV4-3 | TGCGCCAGCAGCCAAGGGGCAGGGGGTAATTCACCCCTCCACTTT | CASSQGAGGNSPLHF
. | TRBJ2-7 | . | TRBV5-1 | TGCGCCAGCAGCTTCCTGGAGGGAGTAGACTACGAGCAGTACTTC | CASSFLEGVDYEQYF
TRBD2 | TRBJ2-1 | . | TRBV12-3/TRBV12-4 | TGTGCCAGCAGTTTAGTACGGACTAGCGAGCAGTTCTTC | CASSLVRTSEQFF
. | TRBJ2-2 | . | TRBV5-1 | TGCGCCAGCAGCTTGCTTGGGACAACCACCGGGGAGCTGTTTTTT | CASSLLGTTTGELFF
. | TRBJ2-7 | few | TRBV16 | TGTGCCAGCAGCCAATCACCAGGTCCTACCTACGAGCAGTACTTC | CASSQSPGPTYEQYF
. | TRBJ1-2 | . | TRBV28 | TGTGCCAGCAAAGAACCGGGTCTCCAATACAATGGCTACACCTTC | CASKEPGLQYNGYTF
. | TRBJ2-5 | . | TRBV20-1 | TGCAGTGCTAGACACGACAGTCACCAAGAGACCCAGTACTTC | CSARHDSHQETQYF
TRBD2 | TRBJ2-1 | . | TRBV27 | TGTGCCAGCAGTTTAGGCGGGAGAAAGGACAATGAGCAGTTCTTC | CASSLGGRKDNEQFF
TRBD1 | TRBJ1-2 | . | TRBV7-2 | TGTGCCAGCAGCTTAGGGCCCGGGACAGTGTCTTTTATGGGCTACACCTTC | CASSLGPGTVSFMGYTF
. | TRBJ2-1 | few | TRBV5-1 | TGCGCCAGCAGCTGGGATTTGAGCTCCTACAATGAGCAGTTCTTC | CASSWDLSSYNEQFF
. | TRBJ2-4 | . | TRBV11-2 | TGTGCCAGCAGCTTAGAGGGCACAGCCAAAAACATTCAGTACTTC | CASSLEGTAKNIQYF
. | TRBJ2-6 | . | TRBV5-5 | TGTGCCAGCAGGCTTAAGAGGCCTTCTGGGGCCAACGTCCTGACTTTC | CASRLKRPSGANVLTF
. | TRBJ2-3 | . | TRBV5-1 | TGCGCCAGCAGCTTGTGGGGGCGCCCGGGGGCCCTAGGGGATACGCAGTATTTT | CASSLWGRPGALGDTQYF
. | TRBJ2-1 | few | TRBV4-1 | TGCGCCAGCAGTCCTTGGGGCGGGCTCCACAATGAGCAGTTCTTC | CASSPWGGLHNEQFF
TRBD1 | TRBJ1-2 | . | TRBV10-3 | TGTGCCATCAGTGTCACCCGACAGGGGGGAGATAACTATGGCTACACCTTC | CAISVTRQGGDNYGYTF
. | TRBJ1-5 | . | TRBV7-9 | TGTGCCAGCGGAGGGTATGAGATTGGGAATCAGCCCCAGCATTTT | CASGGYEIGNQPQHF
. | TRBJ2-3 | few | TRBV20-1 | TGCAGTGCTAGAGATCTCTCCTCGGTGGGGGTAGATACGCAGTATTTT | CSARDLSSVGVDTQYF
. | TRBJ2-3 | few | TRBV20-1 | TGCAGTGCTAGGACAGGCCTCAGCACAGATACGCAGTATTTT | CSARTGLSTDTQYF
. | TRBJ2-4 | . | TRBV5-1 | TGCGCCAGCAGTGGTGGGGGTTTGAACATTCAGTACTTC | CASSGGGLNIQYF
. | TRBJ1-2 | few | TRBV7-2 | TGTGCCAGCAGCTTAGTGACAGCCCTCTATGGCTACACCTTC | CASSLVTALYGYTF
. | TRBJ2-5 | few | TRBV4-3 | TGCGCCAGCAGCCAGATTAGTAGGGGAGAGACCCAGTACTTC | CASSQISRGETQYF
TRBD2 | TRBJ2-1 | few | TRBV10-3 | TGTGCCATCAGTCCATTGACTAGCGGGGGGGCGTCCTACAATGAGCAGTTCTTC | CAISPLTSGGASYNEQFF
TRBD2 | TRBJ2-1 | . | TRBV4-3 | TGCGCCAGCAGCCAAGATAGGGGTAGCGGGAGATTCGTCTACAATGAGCAGTTCTTC | CASSQDRGSGRFVYNEQFF
. | TRBJ2-1 | few | TRBV20-1 | TGCAGTGCTAGACCCTCCACCGGGAACACCTACAATGAGCAGTTCTTC | CSARPSTGNTYNEQFF
TRBD2 | TRBJ2-5 | once | TRBV12-3/TRBV12-4 | TGTGCCAGCAGCAGACTAGCGGTTGGGCTAATCCAAGAGACCCAGTACTTC | CASSRLAVGLIQETQYF
TRBD1 | TRBJ2-7 | . | TRBV5-1 | TGCGCCAGCAGCTTTTCCCAGGGGGCGCGGTTGTACGAGCAGTACTTC | CASSFSQGARLYEQYF
TRBD1 | TRBJ2-2 | . | TRBV4-1 | TGCGCCACCCAGGGGACAGTGAACACCGGGGAGCTGTTTTTT | CATQGTVNTGELFF
. | TRBJ2-7 | . | TRBV7-6 | TGTGCCAGCGGAGGGGGTAACTACTACGAGCAGTACTTC | CASGGGNYYEQYF
. | TRBJ2-7 | . | TRBV3-1 | TGTGCCAGCAGCCAAGTTGCGGGCTACGAGCAGTACTTC | CASSQVAGYEQYF
. | TRBJ2-7 | few | TRBV7-8 | TGTGCCAGCAGCTTAAACCAGCCCTACGAGCAGTACTTC | CASSLNQPYEQYF
. | TRBJ2-1 | few | TRBV3-1 | TGTGCCAGCAGCCAACATACGGCAGAGCAGTTCTTC | CASSQHTAEQFF
TRBD1 | TRBJ1-5 | . | TRBV2 | TGTGCCAGCAGTGAACGGACAGGGTGGGATCAGCCCCAGCATTTT | CASSERTGWDQPQHF
. | TRBJ2-5 | few | TRBV20-1 | TGCAGTGCTAGAGATCCGTGGGAAGAGACCCAGTACTTC | CSARDPWEETQYF
TRBD1 | TRBJ1-2 | . | TRBV5-1 | TGCGCCAGCAGCGCTGACAGGGATGGCTACACCTTC | CASSADRDGYTF
TRBD2 | TRBJ2-1 | . | TRBV12-3/TRBV12-4 | TGTGCCAGCAGCAGCGGGAGAGGATTGTACAATGAGCAGTTCTTC | CASSSGRGLYNEQFF
. | TRBJ1-2 | few | TRBV6-5 | TGTGCCAGCAGTTACTCAACAGGGTCTGGCTACACCTTC | CASSYSTGSGYTF